These 16 T cell receptor beta chains were sequenced from one sample in a study of T cell changes during pregnancy in multiple sclerosis. Assay: immunoSEQ multiplex PCR; the TCRdb copy retains only in-frame clones and omits some. This sample has more than 90,000 clones; more than 85% occur once, and the top ten carry 3% to 3.5%. The sample in question was peripheral blood, obtained in the second trimester of pregnancy. These receptors came from a female donor with multiple sclerosis, enrolled in a pregnancy study.

This clone was recorded once. The chain has TRBV29-1 and TRBJ2-5; D is possibly TRBD2 (6 bases). The CDR3 is 14 residues long. In germline, CDR1 is SQVTM, CDR2 ANQGSEA. The V end lost 3 bases, the J end lost 2 bases, and 13 bases lay between the germline ends. CDR3 nucleotide sequence: TGCAGCGTTGAGCGTCTAGCGAGACAAGAGACCCAGTACTTC. Amino acids: CSVERLARQETQYF.

The chain combines TRBV6-6 with TRBJ2-7, with D hard to call. V was shortened by 2 bases and J by 0 bases, with 5 bases between the two germline ends. The CDR3 sequence is 13 residues long. Germline assignment: CDR1 MNHNY and CDR2 SVGAGI (reference sequence). DNA for the CDR3: TGTGCCAGCAGTTACCTTCTCTCCTACGAGCAGTACTTC. It yields the protein CASSYLLSYEQYF.

CDR3 in DNA: TGTGCCAGCAGGGTCCAGGCCCGAAGCACAGATACGCAGTATTTT. Translated, it gives CASRVQARSTDTQYF. This chain uses TRBV5-4 with TRBJ2-3; no definite D call. CDR1 is SGHNT and CDR2 is YYREEE in the germline V gene (reference sequence). V shed 5 bases and J shed 0 bases, with 13 bases lying between them. This CDR3 has 15 residues. Together with reference TRBV5-4 and TRBJ2-3, the CDR3 gives the full variable domain: ETGVTQSPTHLIKTRGQQVTLRCSSQSGHNTVSWYQQALGQGPQFIFQYYREEENGRGNFPPRFSGLQFPNYSSELNVNALELDDSALYLCASRVQARSTDTQYFGPGTRLTVL.

CDR3 DNA sequence: TGTGCCAGCAGTTTTACAGGGGACTACGAGCAGTACTTC. Translating it yields CASSFTGDYEQYF. The rearrangement links TRBV28 to TRBJ2-7, with 7 bases fitting TRBD1. The CDR3 extends over 13 amino acids. With V trimmed by 3 bases and J by 3 bases, 2 bases remained unmatched. Germline-derived CDR1 and CDR2 are MDHEN and SYDVKM.

This rearrangement joins TRBV9 to TRBJ1-3; possibly TRBD1 for D (5 bases). The V end lost 0 bases, the J end lost 8 bases, and 12 bases lay between the germline ends. From germline, CDR1 is SGDLS and CDR2 YYNGEE. The CDR3 has 14 amino acids. For the CDR3, the DNA is TGTGCCAGCAGCGTAGCGGTGGGGCAAGACACCATATATTTT. Translated, it gives CASSVAVGQDTIYF.

This chain uses TRBV7-9 with TRBJ1-2; TRBD1 agrees at 8 bases. The CDR3 is 13 residues long. CDR1 SEHNR and CDR2 FQNEAQ come from the germline V gene (reference sequence). V dropped 5 bases and J dropped 8; count of bases not matched to a gene: 7. CDR3 nucleotides: TGTGCCAGCAGCGTCCAGGGGGCAGGGGGCTACACCTTC. This codes for CASSVQGAGGYTF.

The table lists this clone with a few counts. The gene calls are TRBV29-1 and TRBJ1-1; TRBD1 matches 7 bases. The CDR3 length is 15 residues. Trimming at V came to 4 bases and at J to 3 bases, leaving 11 bases not matched to a gene. CDR1 and CDR2 (germline): SQVTM, ANQGSEA. The CDR3 DNA reads TGCAGCGTTGCTAGAGAACAGGGGAAGCACACTGAAGCTTTCTTT. Amino acid sequence: CSVAREQGKHTEAFF.

The V and J genes are TRBV28 and TRBJ1-5; D is possibly TRBD1 (5 bases). V lost 2 bases, J lost 4 bases, and 9 bases lay in between. The CDR3 has 14 residues. From germline, CDR1 is MDHEN and CDR2 SYDVKM. CDR3 amino acids: CASSLTGPNQPQHF. The CDR3 DNA is TGTGCCAGCAGTTTAACAGGACCAAATCAGCCCCAGCATTTT. The full variable domain, its missing parts supplied by reference TRBV28 and TRBJ1-5, is DVKVTQSSRYLVKRTGEKVFLECVQDMDHENMFWYRQDPGLGLRLIYFSYDVKMKEKGDIPEGYSVSREKKERFSLILESASTNQTSMYLCASSLTGPNQPQHFGDGTRLSIL.

The rearrangement links TRBV9 to TRBJ2-3; 7 nucleotides align to TRBD2. CDR1 is SGDLS, CDR2 YYNGEE, per germline. The CDR3 runs to 15 residues. V lost 0 bases to trimming and J lost 5 bases; unmatched junction nucleotides: 6. The CDR3: CASSVGGRGKDTQYF. The CDR3 DNA sequence: TGTGCCAGCAGCGTAGGAGGGAGGGGTAAAGATACGCAGTATTTT.

V usage is TRBV6-5 and J usage is TRBJ1-1; D may be TRBD1 (6 bases). This CDR3 spans 12 amino acids. Germline CDR1 is MNHEY and CDR2 is SVGAGI. Trimming stripped 8 bases from V and 8 bases from J, with 15 bases between. CDR3 sequence: CASRGADLEAFF. The CDR3 DNA reads TGTGCCAGCCGGGGGGCAGACTTAGAAGCTTTCTTT.

Here the CDR3 DNA reads TGTGCCAGCAGCTTAGAGGGGGTCACTAGGAATACGCAGTATTTT. This codes for CASSLEGVTRNTQYF. The V call is TRBV7-2, the J call TRBJ2-3; perhaps TRBD1 as D (6 bases). V shed 1 base and J shed 7 bases, with 15 bases lying between them. The CDR3 loop spans 15 amino acids. Germline V CDR1 and CDR2: SGHTA, FQGNSA.

Points on this clone: Other DNA sequences in this specimen translate into the identical CDR3. V is TRBV27 and J is TRBJ2-2; weak D call: TRBD2 (5 bases). In germline, CDR1 is MNHEY, CDR2 SMNVEV (reference sequence). The CDR3 length is 14 residues. V shed 3 bases and J shed 5 bases, with 10 bases lying between them. The CDR3 spells CASSFSRGTGELFF. In DNA, the CDR3 is TGTGCCAGCAGTTTTAGTCGGGGTACCGGGGAGCTGTTTTTT.

The CDR3 loop reads CASTTSSGTRTGEQFF. CDR3 nucleotide sequence: TGTGCCAGCACCACGTCTAGCGGGACTCGGACGGGTGAGCAGTTCTTC. J is TRBJ2-1 and V is TRBV9; TRBD2 matches at 9 bases. The V segment lost 6 bases and the J segment 9 bases; nucleotides outside the gene matches: 16. The CDR3 extends over 16 amino acids. Germline loops: CDR1 SGDLS, CDR2 YYNGEE. Full variable domain (remainder filled in from reference TRBV9 and TRBJ2-1): DSGVTQTPKHLITATGQRVTLRCSPRSGDLSVYWYQQSLDQGLQFLIQYYNGEERAKGNILERFSAQQFPDLHSELNLSSLELGDSALYFCASTTSSGTRTGEQFFGPGTRLTVL.

The genes are TRBV2 and TRBJ1-3; 7 bases fit TRBD1. V trimming: 5 bases; J trimming: 1 base; junction bases outside the gene matches: 2. Per germline, CDR1 SNHLY and CDR2 FYNNEI. This CDR3 spans 14 amino acids. The DNA of the CDR3 is TGTGCCAGCAGTCGCAGGGGGTCTGGAAACACCATATATTTT. The encoded protein is CASSRRGSGNTIYF.

V is TRBV5-1 and J is TRBJ2-5; a possible D gene is TRBD2 (5 bases). The length of the CDR3 is 15 residues. V lost 0 bases and J 0 bases, leaving 9 bases between the germline ends. Looked up from germline, CDR1 is SGHRS and CDR2 is YFSETQ. The CDR3 DNA follows: TGCGCCAGCAGCTTGGCTAGCCCAGACCAAGAGACCCAGTACTTC. Translation gives CASSLASPDQETQYF.

The chain has TRBV7-8 and TRBJ1-6, with TRBD1 as a possible D gene (6 bases). The V and J ends lost 5 bases and 9 bases respectively, with 17 bases between them. The germline V gene encodes CDR1 SGHVS and CDR2 FQNEAQ. This CDR3 contains 15 residues. The chain's CDR3 is CASSTGSKNASPLHF. The CDR3 nucleotides are TGTGCCAGCAGCACAGGGTCCAAAAATGCTTCACCCCTCCACTTT.